This TCR beta chain was sequenced in a study of shared clonotypes between healthy human individuals. Repertoires were generated with immunoSEQ multiplex PCR, while TCRdb's copy carries only in-frame clones and drops some. In the table there are 180,000 or so clones, 85% to 95% of which are singletons. Germline V gene lookup returns CDR1 MNHEY and CDR2 SMNVEV (reference sequence). The V end was cut by 8 bases, the J end by 5 bases, with 13 bases between. This CDR3 has 14 amino acids. The sample comprised naive CD4+ T cells sorted from blood. Subset defined: CD45RA+ positively selected. This TCR derives from a woman aged 25 to 39 in good health. The chain uses TRBV27 and TRBJ1-6, with a tentative D call TRBD1 (5 bases). CDR3 DNA: TGTGCCAGCCAGGGACTCCGGGATAATTCACCCCTCCACTTT. Translation: CASQGLRDNSPLHF.